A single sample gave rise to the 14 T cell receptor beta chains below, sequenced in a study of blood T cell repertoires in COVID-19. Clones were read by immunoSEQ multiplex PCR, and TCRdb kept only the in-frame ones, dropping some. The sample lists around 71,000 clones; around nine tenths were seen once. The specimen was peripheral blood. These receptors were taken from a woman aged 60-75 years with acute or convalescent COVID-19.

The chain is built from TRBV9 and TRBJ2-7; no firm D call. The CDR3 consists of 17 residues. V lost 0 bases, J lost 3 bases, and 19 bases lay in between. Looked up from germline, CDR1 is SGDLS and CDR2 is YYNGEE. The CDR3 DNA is TGTGCCAGCAGCGTAGGGCTTATGGATGGCGGCTACTACGAGCAGTACTTC. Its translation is CASSVGLMDGGYYEQYF.

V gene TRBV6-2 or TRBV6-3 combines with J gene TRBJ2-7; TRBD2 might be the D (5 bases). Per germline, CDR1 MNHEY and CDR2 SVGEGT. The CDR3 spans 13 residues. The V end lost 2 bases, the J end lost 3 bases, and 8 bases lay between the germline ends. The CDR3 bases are TGTGCCAGCAGTTACCTTGAGGGCTACGAGCAGTACTTC. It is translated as CASSYLEGYEQYF.

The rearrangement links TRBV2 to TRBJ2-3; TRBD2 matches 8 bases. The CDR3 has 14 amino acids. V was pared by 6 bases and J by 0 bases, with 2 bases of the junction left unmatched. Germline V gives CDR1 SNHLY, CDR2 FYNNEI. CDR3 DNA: TGTGCCAGCAGCCGGGGGGGTAGCACAGATACGCAGTATTTT. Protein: CASSRGGSTDTQYF.

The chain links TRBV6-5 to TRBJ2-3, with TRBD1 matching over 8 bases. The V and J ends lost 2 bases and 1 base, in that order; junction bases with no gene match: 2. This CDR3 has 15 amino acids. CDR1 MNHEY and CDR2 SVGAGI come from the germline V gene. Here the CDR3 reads CASSYQGARTDTQYF. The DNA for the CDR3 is TGTGCCAGCAGTTACCAGGGGGCCCGCACAGATACGCAGTATTTT.

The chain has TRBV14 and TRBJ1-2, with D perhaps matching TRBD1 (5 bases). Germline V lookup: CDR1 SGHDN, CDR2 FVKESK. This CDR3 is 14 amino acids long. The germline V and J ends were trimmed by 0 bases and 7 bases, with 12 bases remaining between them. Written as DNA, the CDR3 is TGTGCCAGCAGCCAAGATGGGGGAGGGACTGGCTACACCTTC. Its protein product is CASSQDGGGTGYTF.

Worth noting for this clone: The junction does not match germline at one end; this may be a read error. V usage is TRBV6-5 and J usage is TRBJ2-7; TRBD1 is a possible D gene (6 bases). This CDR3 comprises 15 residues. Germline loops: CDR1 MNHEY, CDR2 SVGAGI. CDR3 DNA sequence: TGTGCCATCACCATTGATACAGGGAGCTCCTTCGAGCAGTACTTC. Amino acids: CAITIDTGSSFEQYF.

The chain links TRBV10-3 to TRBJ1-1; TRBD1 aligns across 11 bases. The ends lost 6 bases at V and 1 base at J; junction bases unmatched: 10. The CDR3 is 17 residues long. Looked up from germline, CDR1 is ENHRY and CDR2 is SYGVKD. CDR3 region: CAIRDQHGTGGNTEAFF. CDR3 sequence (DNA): TGTGCCATCAGGGACCAACATGGGACAGGGGGGAACACTGAAGCTTTCTTT.

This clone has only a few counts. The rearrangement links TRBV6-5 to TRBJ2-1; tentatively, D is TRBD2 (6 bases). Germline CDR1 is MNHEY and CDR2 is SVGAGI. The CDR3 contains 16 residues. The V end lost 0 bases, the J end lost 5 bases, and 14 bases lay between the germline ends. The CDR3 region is CASSYSVGGVNNEQFF. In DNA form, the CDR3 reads TGTGCCAGCAGTTACTCGGTGGGCGGGGTCAACAATGAGCAGTTCTTC.

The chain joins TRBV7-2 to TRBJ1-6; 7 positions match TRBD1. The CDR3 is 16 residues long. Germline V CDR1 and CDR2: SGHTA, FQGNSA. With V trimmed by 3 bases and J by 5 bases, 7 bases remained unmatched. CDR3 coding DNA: TGTGCCAGCAGCTTTCTAGGGGGCGCAAATAATTCACCCCTCCACTTT. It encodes CASSFLGGANNSPLHF.

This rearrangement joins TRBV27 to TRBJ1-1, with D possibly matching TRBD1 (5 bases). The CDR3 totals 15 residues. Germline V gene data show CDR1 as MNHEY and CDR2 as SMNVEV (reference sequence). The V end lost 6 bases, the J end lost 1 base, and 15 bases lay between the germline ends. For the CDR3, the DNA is TGTGCCAGCAGCCCCCGGGGGGGGAAGAACACTGAAGCTTTCTTT. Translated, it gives CASSPRGGKNTEAFF.

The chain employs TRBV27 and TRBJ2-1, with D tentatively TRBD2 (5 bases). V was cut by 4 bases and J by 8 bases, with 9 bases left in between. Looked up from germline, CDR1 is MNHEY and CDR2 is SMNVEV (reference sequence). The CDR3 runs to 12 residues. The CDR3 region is CASSSTGYEQFF. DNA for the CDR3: TGTGCCAGCAGTTCCACGGGGTATGAGCAGTTCTTC.

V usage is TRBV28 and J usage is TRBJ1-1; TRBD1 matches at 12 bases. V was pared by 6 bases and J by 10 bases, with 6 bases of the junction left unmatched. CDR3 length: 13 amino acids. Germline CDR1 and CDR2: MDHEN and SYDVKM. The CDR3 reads CASSKGTGGLAFF. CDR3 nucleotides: TGTGCCAGCAGCAAAGGGACAGGGGGCTTAGCTTTCTTT. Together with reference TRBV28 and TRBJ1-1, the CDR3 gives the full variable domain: DVKVTQSSRYLVKRTGEKVFLECVQDMDHENMFWYRQDPGLGLRLIYFSYDVKMKEKGDIPEGYSVSREKKERFSLILESASTNQTSMYLCASSKGTGGLAFFGQGTRLTVV.

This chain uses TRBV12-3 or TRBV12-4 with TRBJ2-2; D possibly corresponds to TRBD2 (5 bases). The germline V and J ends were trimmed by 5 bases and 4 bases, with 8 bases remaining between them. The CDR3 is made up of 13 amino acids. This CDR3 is CASSEDFTGELFF. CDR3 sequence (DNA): TGTGCCAGCAGTGAGGACTTCACCGGGGAGCTGTTTTTT.

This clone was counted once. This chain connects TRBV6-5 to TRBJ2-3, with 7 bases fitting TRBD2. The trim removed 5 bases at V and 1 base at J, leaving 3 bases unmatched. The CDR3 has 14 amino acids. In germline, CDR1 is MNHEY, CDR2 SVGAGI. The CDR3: CASSLGGGTDTQYF. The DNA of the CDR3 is TGTGCCAGCAGTCTTGGGGGGGGCACAGATACGCAGTATTTT.